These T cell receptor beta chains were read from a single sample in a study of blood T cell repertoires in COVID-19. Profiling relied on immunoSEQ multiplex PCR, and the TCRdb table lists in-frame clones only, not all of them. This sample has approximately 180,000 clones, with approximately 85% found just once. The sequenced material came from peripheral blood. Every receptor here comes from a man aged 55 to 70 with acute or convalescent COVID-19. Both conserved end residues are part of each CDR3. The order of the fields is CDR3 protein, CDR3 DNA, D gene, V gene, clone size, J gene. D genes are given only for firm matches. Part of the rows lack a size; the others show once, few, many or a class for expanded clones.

CDR3 protein: CASSLPPGSGNTIYF; CDR3 DNA: TGTGCCAGCAGCCTTCCCCCAGGGTCCGGAAACACCATATATTTT; D gene: NA; V gene: TRBV28; clone size: NA; J gene: TRBJ1-3
CDR3 protein: CASNSQGRGGYTF; CDR3 DNA: TGTGCCAGCAATTCACAGGGAAGGGGCGGCTACACCTTC; D gene: NA; V gene: TRBV28; clone size: NA; J gene: TRBJ1-2
CDR3 protein: CASSIASGRAYEQYF; CDR3 DNA: TGTGCCAGCAGCATTGCTAGCGGGAGGGCCTACGAGCAGTACTTC; D gene: TRBD2; V gene: TRBV7-3; clone size: NA; J gene: TRBJ2-7
CDR3 protein: CAWTTGVTGNTIYF; CDR3 DNA: TGTGCCTGGACCACCGGGGTAACTGGAAACACCATATATTTT; D gene: NA; V gene: TRBV30; clone size: NA; J gene: TRBJ1-3
CDR3 protein: CAIRGAGDLVSGELFF; CDR3 DNA: TGTGCCATCAGAGGGGCGGGAGACCTGGTTTCCGGGGAGCTGTTTTTT; D gene: TRBD2; V gene: TRBV10-3; clone size: NA; J gene: TRBJ2-2
CDR3 protein: CASGRQEPLYGYTF; CDR3 DNA: TGTGCCAGCGGAAGACAGGAGCCGCTCTATGGCTACACCTTC; D gene: NA; V gene: TRBV6-5; clone size: NA; J gene: TRBJ1-2
CDR3 protein: CASSATGTGIAGHNEQFF; CDR3 DNA: TGTGCCAGTAGTGCTACCGGGACAGGGATCGCCGGCCACAATGAGCAGTTCTTC; D gene: TRBD1; V gene: TRBV19; clone size: NA; J gene: TRBJ2-1
CDR3 protein: CATSSEPGGNQPQHF; CDR3 DNA: TGTGCCACCAGCAGTGAACCAGGGGGCAATCAGCCCCAGCATTTT; D gene: NA; V gene: TRBV15; clone size: NA; J gene: TRBJ1-5
CDR3 protein: CASSYRGGGTDTQYF; CDR3 DNA: TGTGCCAGCAGCTACCGAGGGGGCGGGACAGATACGCAGTATTTT; D gene: TRBD1; V gene: TRBV28; clone size: NA; J gene: TRBJ2-3
CDR3 protein: CASSLVQGGTEAFF; CDR3 DNA: TGTGCCAGCAGCCTGGTACAGGGGGGCACTGAAGCTTTCTTT; D gene: TRBD1; V gene: TRBV7-2; clone size: NA; J gene: TRBJ1-1
CDR3 protein: CASSFQIKNSPLHF; CDR3 DNA: TGTGCCAGCAGTTTCCAGATAAAAAATTCACCCCTCCACTTT; D gene: NA; V gene: TRBV27; clone size: NA; J gene: TRBJ1-6
CDR3 protein: CASSQATSTGELFF; CDR3 DNA: TGTGCCAGCAGCCAGGCGACTAGTACCGGGGAGCTGTTTTTT; D gene: NA; V gene: TRBV3-1/TRBV3-2; clone size: NA; J gene: TRBJ2-2
CDR3 protein: CASSLAIFDGRGVGYTF; CDR3 DNA: TGTGCCAGCAGCTTGGCTATCTTTGATGGCAGGGGGGTTGGCTACACCTTC; D gene: TRBD1; V gene: TRBV5-4; clone size: once; J gene: TRBJ1-2
CDR3 protein: CASSFRGTHEQFF; CDR3 DNA: TGTGCCAGTAGCTTTCGGGGGACCCATGAGCAGTTCTTC; D gene: NA; V gene: TRBV19; clone size: NA; J gene: TRBJ2-1
CDR3 protein: CATSDLPQLPYEQYF; CDR3 DNA: TGTGCCACCAGTGATTTGCCCCAACTTCCCTACGAGCAGTACTTC; D gene: NA; V gene: TRBV24-1; clone size: NA; J gene: TRBJ2-7
CDR3 protein: CASTGTGDTGNTIYF; CDR3 DNA: TGTGCCAGTACTGGGACAGGGGATACAGGAAACACCATATATTTT; D gene: TRBD1; V gene: TRBV28; clone size: NA; J gene: TRBJ1-3
CDR3 protein: CATSYGEGGTDTQYF; CDR3 DNA: TGTGCCACCAGTTATGGAGAAGGTGGCACAGATACGCAGTATTTT; D gene: NA; V gene: TRBV24-1; clone size: once; J gene: TRBJ2-3
CDR3 protein: CASSPPGLELYEQFF; CDR3 DNA: TGTGCCAGCAGTCCTCCGGGACTAGAATTGTATGAGCAGTTCTTC; D gene: TRBD2; V gene: TRBV27; clone size: NA; J gene: TRBJ2-1
CDR3 protein: CASSLGPGNTEAFF; CDR3 DNA: TGCGCCAGCAGCTTGGGCCCGGGGAACACTGAAGCTTTCTTT; D gene: NA; V gene: TRBV5-1; clone size: NA; J gene: TRBJ1-1
CDR3 protein: CASSLQGVGTNEQYF; CDR3 DNA: TGCGCCAGCAGCCTACAGGGTGTCGGGACAAACGAGCAGTACTTC; D gene: NA; V gene: TRBV5-1; clone size: NA; J gene: TRBJ2-7
CDR3 protein: CASSTTTSGRSEQYF; CDR3 DNA: TGTGCCAGTAGTACCACGACTAGCGGGAGATCGGAGCAGTACTTC; D gene: TRBD2; V gene: TRBV19; clone size: NA; J gene: TRBJ2-7
CDR3 protein: CASSTRTGDGYTF; CDR3 DNA: TGTGCCAGCAGTACTCGGACAGGGGATGGCTACACCTTC; D gene: TRBD1; V gene: TRBV27; clone size: NA; J gene: TRBJ1-2
CDR3 protein: CASSSQRAGGASTEAFF; CDR3 DNA: TGTGCCAGCAGCTCCCAACGGGCAGGGGGCGCGAGCACTGAAGCTTTCTTT; D gene: TRBD1; V gene: TRBV7-9; clone size: NA; J gene: TRBJ1-1
CDR3 protein: CASSSGTSVDNEQFF; CDR3 DNA: TGTGCCAGCAGCTCCGGGACTAGCGTTGACAATGAGCAGTTCTTC; D gene: TRBD2; V gene: TRBV13; clone size: NA; J gene: TRBJ2-1
CDR3 protein: CASARPGATGEQYF; CDR3 DNA: TGTGCCAGCGCCAGACCAGGGGCGACCGGCGAGCAGTACTTC; D gene: NA; V gene: TRBV25-1; clone size: NA; J gene: TRBJ2-7
CDR3 protein: CASSVTGTSADTQYF; CDR3 DNA: TGTGCCAGCAGCGTTACCGGGACTAGCGCAGATACGCAGTATTTT; D gene: TRBD2; V gene: TRBV9; clone size: NA; J gene: TRBJ2-3
CDR3 protein: CASSLVRAAGEQYF; CDR3 DNA: TGTGCCAGCAGCTTAGTGCGGGCCGCGGGCGAGCAGTACTTC; D gene: NA; V gene: TRBV7-2; clone size: NA; J gene: TRBJ2-7
CDR3 protein: CSVPGTSVGEQYF; CDR3 DNA: TGCAGCGTACCCGGGACTAGCGTTGGCGAGCAGTACTTC; D gene: TRBD2; V gene: TRBV29-1; clone size: NA; J gene: TRBJ2-7
CDR3 protein: CASSLAGTGFYEQYF; CDR3 DNA: TGTGCCAGCAGCTTAGCCGGGACAGGATTCTACGAGCAGTACTTC; D gene: TRBD1; V gene: TRBV11-2; clone size: NA; J gene: TRBJ2-7